The present T cell receptor (beta chain) was sequenced within a study of cytomegalovirus exposure and HLA in healthy donors. Study-level information: Earlier, fewer than 140 million unique TCR beta sequences were recovered from about 200 million T cells by an analysis.

PCR amplification relied on 60 Vbeta primers (plus 13 Jbeta primers). The repertoire was sequenced with immunoSEQ multiplex PCR; TCRdb's copy has only in-frame clones and lacks some. The sample lists approximately 170,000 clones; around 78% were seen once. The CDR3 extends over 13 amino acids. The germline gives CDR1 SQVTM, CDR2 ANQGSEA. General study findings and limits: Clonal expansion, a later analysis showed, was greater in HLA-associated TCR beta chains than in equally common others.

Remarks on this clone: Its antigen is unidentified. Germline and junction disagree at one end, which may indicate a read error.

The chain links TRBV29-1 to TRBJ2-6, with TRBD1 as a possible D gene (5 bases). Source material: PBMCs. This sequence originates from a man aged 35 to 55 in good health and CMV-seronegative. As DNA, the CDR3 is TGCAGCGTCTTTGTCACTGGGGCCAACGGCCTGACTTTC. It encodes CSVFVTGANGLTF.